This TCR beta chain was recovered during a study of shared clonotypes between healthy human individuals. The data were produced by immunoSEQ multiplex PCR, yet TCRdb's version contains in-frame clones alone and is incomplete. This sample carries about 2.4 million clones, roughly 93% of them seen once, and the ten largest clones take approximately 0.35%. Deletions cut 7 bases from V and 7 bases from J, with 19 bases between. Germline V gene lookup returns CDR1 ENHRY and CDR2 SYGVKD. The CDR3 extends over 15 amino acids. The sequence was collected from a man between 18 and 35 years old in good health. Some clones in this sample may be carry-over from other donors' samples. The chain links TRBV10-3 to TRBJ1-4; a possible D gene is TRBD1 (5 bases). The sequencing sample was made of naive CD4+ T cells from PBMCs. As to subset: CD45RA+ positively selected. The CDR3 DNA reads TGTGCCATCAAACGAGGGGACGGGCCTACTGAAAAACTGTTTTTT. As protein: CAIKRGDGPTEKLFF.